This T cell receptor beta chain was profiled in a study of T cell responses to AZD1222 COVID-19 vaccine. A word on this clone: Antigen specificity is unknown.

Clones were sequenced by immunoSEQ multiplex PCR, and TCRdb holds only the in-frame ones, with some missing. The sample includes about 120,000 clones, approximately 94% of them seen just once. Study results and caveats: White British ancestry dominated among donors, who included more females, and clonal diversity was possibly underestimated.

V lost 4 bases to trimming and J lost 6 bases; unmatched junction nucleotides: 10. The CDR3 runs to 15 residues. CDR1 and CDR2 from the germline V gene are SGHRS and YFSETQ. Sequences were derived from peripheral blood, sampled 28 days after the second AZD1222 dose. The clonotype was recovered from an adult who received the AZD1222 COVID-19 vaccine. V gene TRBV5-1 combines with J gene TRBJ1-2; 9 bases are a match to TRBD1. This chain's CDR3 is CASSTGQGNKDGYTF. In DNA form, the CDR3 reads TGCGCCAGCAGCACCGGACAGGGGAATAAGGATGGCTACACCTTC.